This T cell receptor beta chain originates from a study of shared T cell receptors in the human thymus (dated by TCRdb to the early 2020s). In the study overall: The study examined how self-reactive, shared T-cell receptor alpha chains are generated in the human thymus.

Remarks on this clone: Its binding antigen is unknown. Per-base qualities were not stored, and no clone one base away is much larger.

V lost 8 bases and J lost 5 bases; the stretch between them is 9 bases long. Sequences LNHDA (CDR1) and SQIVND (CDR2) are obtained from the germline V gene (reference sequence). Counted from cysteine to phenylalanine, this CDR3 has 11 amino acids. Only CDR3 DNA is held: 33 bases, read in frame from base 1. The library was produced with the immunoSEQ multiplex PCR assay. TCRdb stores this immuneACCESS table with in-frame sequences only. Part of the clones is absent; in the studies checked, under half of the shortfall reflects unresolved V genes, and no reason is known for the rest. The sample has more than 550,000 clones on record, 80% to 90% of them singletons. The top ten constitute more than 0.01% of the sample. The data were also submitted as part of a second study, on human thymus T cells. According to the second study: The donors were immunologically healthy infants in Finland who had open corrective cardiac surgery for congenital heart defects. Thymus tissue was collected as surgical resects that were removed during corrective cardiac surgery. V and J gene segment usage appeared biased in both thymic and peripheral blood repertoires. The related research found that thymic TCR repertoires overlapped highly between unrelated individuals. TCR alpha and beta repertoires from roughly 8 infant thymus samples and four related peripheral blood samples were characterized in the study. The infant donors were roughly 7 to 244 days old, and the cohort included six or seven males and a couple of females. After being mechanically released from the tissue, thymocytes were kept at -70 degrees C in pellets of about 9-32 million cells. A QIAsymphony instrument was used to extract genomic DNA from frozen cell pellets. The immunoSEQ multiplex PCR assay was used to amplify the TCRB and TCRAD loci from a standardized quantity of quality-controlled genomic DNA. The amplicons spanned the V(D)J region and were long enough to cover the CDR3 and allow V and J genes to be identified. The commercial immunoSEQ service was used to sequence amplicons on an Illumina platform. Primer bias and sequencing errors were corrected as previously described, and TCRAD and TCRB were defined on the basis of the IMGT database. Analysis of the repertoires was done with immunoSEQ Analyzer 3.0 and VDJTools and included basic statistics, V/J segment usage, diversity estimates, rarefaction and pairwise overlap. Diversity was estimated using the Chao1, ChaoE, Efron-Thisted, Shannon and inverse Simpson indices, and was also estimated on datasets down-sampled to the size of the smallest sample. For repertoire overlap, CDR3 nucleotide sequence, V gene and J gene had to match strictly, and clustering was done by Jaccard-based multidimensional scaling. On average, thymus samples gave 750,000 to 950,000 unique TCRB clonotypes, whereas blood samples gave about 84,000.

Recombination joined TRBV19 with TRBJ1-1; a tentative D match to TRBD1 spans 5 bases. Sequenced input: thymocytes. This receptor was obtained from a girl in the first two years of life with a congenital heart defect. Donor details come from another sample of the same person, matched by shared clones. In nucleotide form, the sequence is TGTGCCAGTCACCGGGGGACTGAAGCTTTCTTT. This is translated as CASHRGTEAFF.